Reported below is one T cell receptor beta chain. Its cognate antigen is unknown. This entry belongs to a study of CD8+ T cells in alopecia areata. Whole-study context: Patients in the treated group were given tofacitinib by mouth, 5 to 10 mg twice a day. Affected scalp percentage set treated patients' severity scores. Study-wide results and caveats: Tissue-resident alphabeta T cells belonging to normal skin likewise get sequenced within scalp specimens.

Treatment of the sample: oral pan-JAK inhibitor, 5-10 mg twice daily. The CDR3 has 14 residues. Germline V lookup: CDR1 GTSNPN, CDR2 SVGIG (reference sequence). Trimming at V came to 2 bases and at J to 7 bases, leaving 7 bases not matched to a gene. cDNA serving as the sequencing template came from extracted, reverse transcribed RNA. The table came from immunoSEQ multiplex PCR; TCRdb's copy has only in-frame clones and leaves some out. The data show about 160,000 clones, 65% seen once. This receptor was obtained from a human donor with alopecia areata. This chain connects TRBV30 to TRBJ2-7; 11 bases are a match to TRBD1. The sample was CD4+ T cells sorted from blood, taken at week 4, from a patient treated with tofacitinib. This chain's CDR3 is CAWSRGQGVGEQYF. As DNA, the CDR3 is TGTGCCTGGAGTCGGGGACAGGGGGTAGGAGAGCAGTACTTC.